The sequence of this T cell receptor (beta chain) was determined in a study of T cell responses to AZD1222 COVID-19 vaccine. V trimming: 5 bases; J trimming: 5 bases; junction bases outside the gene matches: 10. The CDR3 is made up of 15 amino acids. Germline V gene data show CDR1 as SGHTA and CDR2 as FQGNSA. Clones were sequenced by immunoSEQ multiplex PCR, and TCRdb holds only the in-frame ones, with some missing. The top ten clones hold less than 5% of a sample with 140,000 to 150,000 clones, approximately 90% of them seen once. This TCR came from an adult who received the AZD1222 COVID-19 vaccine. This chain connects TRBV7-2 to TRBJ1-1; TRBD1 agrees at 8 bases. This specimen consisted of peripheral blood, obtained 28 days after the second AZD1222 dose. CDR3 loop: CASSIRTGTRTEAFF. For the CDR3, the DNA is TGTGCCAGCAGCATTCGGACAGGGACGCGAACTGAAGCTTTCTTT.